This note documents a single TCR beta chain sequence. It has no known antigen specificity. No qualities accompany the bases; no much larger clone lies one base away. V is clipped by 3 bases and J by 4 bases, and the sequence between their germline boundaries is 6 bases long. Spanning cysteine to phenylalanine, the CDR3 consists of 12 amino acids. The sequence is cut down to CDR3 DNA, 36 bases in frame from base 1. CDR1 MNHEY and CDR2 SMNVEV were looked up in the germline V gene (reference sequence). The data were obtained in a study of blood T cell repertoires in COVID-19 (dated by TCRdb to the early 2020s). With respect to the entire study: The collaborator samples originated in the United States, Italy and Spain and spanned the acute and convalescent phases of COVID-19. The material from the prospective study consisted of cDNA or gDNA derived from T cells, B-cell-depleted T cells, or PBMCs. The dataset comprised deeply sampled blood TCRbeta repertoires from subjects exposed to, actively infected with, or recovered from COVID-19. The repertoires were released in a freely available public database meant as a resource for research on the immune response to SARS-CoV-2. The samples were drawn from two sources: the first 160 participants of the ongoing ImmuneRACE study, and over 950 subjects contributed by 6 global collaborators. A de-identified subject ID, COVID-19 status, age in years and sex were almost always included in the sample metadata. HLA class I and class II types, where available, came from metadata supplied by the sample provider rather than from assay-based typing. The investigation overall reported the following: The amount of clinical and demographic metadata varied by source and participant and was provided uncurated.

The collaborating institutions used their own protocols to collect whole blood in K2EDTA tubes. For TCRbeta analysis, collaborator samples were shipped as frozen whole blood, as isolated PBMCs, or as DNA extracted from either sample type. TCRbeta CDR3 regions were amplified from genomic DNA using the immunoSEQ Assay, a bias-controlled multiplex PCR. The paper's processing steps were these. Nucleated cell counts per sample were estimated from amplification of reference gene primers within the assay. To quantify the absolute abundance of each unique TCRbeta CDR3 rearrangement, sequence reads were collapsed and filtered. For each sample, productive Simpson clonality was calculated by taking the square root of Simpson's diversity index across productive rearrangements. TCRdb took over this immuneACCESS table, retaining in-frame rearrangements with V and J assigned. Such tables are incomplete; in checked studies, under half of the missing clones stem from an unresolved V gene, and the remainder is unexplained. The V and J calls and clone size are taken from that table; D and trimming were inferred from the DNA. The sample table lists approximately 190,000 clones, around nine tenths of them with a count of one. Of the sample, around 2.3% is held by the ten largest clones.

Recombination linked TRBV27 to TRBJ2-5; TRBD2 might be the D gene, on 5 matching bases. The clonotype originates from a man in his 70s with active or convalescent COVID-19. What was sequenced was peripheral blood. CDR3 protein: CASSFRGETQYF. In nucleotide form, the sequence is TGTGCCAGCAGTTTTCGGGGAGAGACCCAGTACTTC.